The 30 T cell receptor beta chains listed next were all sequenced from one sample in a study of molecular identifiers for immune sequencing clone quantification. One entry per CDR3 protein results from TCRdb running MiXCR on the PCR reads. This sample yields some 680,000 distinct CDR3 sequences, of which around 25% are seen a single time; about 0.73% belongs to the top ten. Sequencing was carried out using naive CD8+ T cells from blood, with Jurkat cell RNA spiked in. As to subset: FACS-sorted CD8+CD4-CCR7+CD45RA+ naive T cells. The receptors originated from a human donor in good health. Some libraries in this study had Jurkat cell RNA spiked in.

Comment on this clonotype: A read error is possible here, since a much larger clone lies one base away. The chain recombines TRBV11-2 with TRBJ2-1, with a possible D match to TRBD2 (6 bases). The CDR3 is 15 amino acids. V was shortened by 3 bases and J by 9 bases, with 18 bases between the two germline ends. CDR1 is SGHAT and CDR2 is FQNNGV in the germline V gene. This chain's CDR3 is CASSFSPETSFEQFF. The CDR3 DNA follows: TGTGCCAGCAGCTTTTCCCCCGAGACTAGTTTTGAGCAGTTCTTC.

This clonotype was detected only a few times. This sequence joins TRBV28 and TRBJ2-1; weak D call: TRBD1 (6 bases). Germline V CDR1 and CDR2: MDHEN, SYDVKM. This CDR3 has 15 residues. V lost 5 bases and J 8 bases, leaving 19 bases between the germline ends. The CDR3 DNA sequence: TGTGCCAGCAGTCCCCCGGTCACAGGGCGCGATGAGCAGTTCTTC. Amino acids: CASSPPVTGRDEQFF. Combining the CDR3 with reference TRBV28 and TRBJ2-1 gives the whole variable domain DVKVTQSSRYLVKRTGEKVFLECVQDMDHENMFWYRQDPGLGLRLIYFSYDVKMKEKGDIPEGYSVSREKKERFSLILESASTNQTSMYLCASSPPVTGRDEQFFGPGTRLTVL.

On this clonotype itself: A read error is possible here, since a much larger clone lies one base away. The chain links TRBV7-9 to TRBJ2-7; TRBD2 matches at 9 bases. The germline V gene encodes CDR1 SEHNR and CDR2 FQNEAQ (reference sequence). This CDR3 is 18 amino acids long. The CDR3 reads CASGLATSGRHLSYEQYF. The DNA of the CDR3 is TGTGCCAGCGGCTTAGCGACGAGCGGGAGGCACTTATCCTACGAGCAGTACTTC.

In its sample, this clonotype was seen many times. J is TRBJ2-3 and V is TRBV20-1; D is unclear. From germline, CDR1 is DFQATT and CDR2 SNEGSKA (reference sequence). V lost 0 bases and J lost 0, with 10 bases in between. The length of the CDR3 is 15 residues. CDR3 amino acids: CSARDRSESTDTQYF. The CDR3 bases are TGCAGTGCTAGAGATCGGAGCGAAAGCACAGATACGCAGTATTTT.

This clonotype was observed a handful of times. This chain links TRBV28 with TRBJ2-5; D possibly uses TRBD1 or TRBD2 (5 bases each). V was pared by 6 bases and J by 7 bases, with 24 bases between. This CDR3 is 16 amino acids long. Germline lookup yields CDR1 MDHEN and CDR2 SYDVKM. In nucleotides, the CDR3 is TGTGCCAGCAGCCCCTCCCCCGGGACGGCTTGGGTGACCCAGTACTTC. This encodes CASSPSPGTAWVTQYF.

This rearrangement joins TRBV20-1 to TRBJ1-2; a weak D match, TRBD1 (5 bases). V was pared by 0 bases and J by 5 bases, with 10 bases between. Germline V gene data show CDR1 as DFQATT and CDR2 as SNEGSKA (reference sequence). CDR3 size: 13 residues. CDR3 residues: CSARDLQGYGYTF. Here the CDR3 DNA reads TGCAGTGCTAGAGATTTGCAGGGTTATGGCTACACCTTC.

A note on this clonotype: This may be a read error: a much more frequent sequence differs by one nucleotide. CDR3 amino acids: CGVEGEGQGFGYTF. DNA for the CDR3: TGCGGCGTTGAAGGAGAAGGACAGGGATTCGGCTACACCTTC. V and J are TRBV29-1 and TRBJ1-2; 8 positions agree with TRBD1. Germline CDR1 and CDR2: SQVTM and ANQGSEA. CDR3 length equals 14 residues. The full variable domain, rest sourced from reference TRBV29-1 and TRBJ1-2, is SAVISQKPSRDICQRGTSLTIQCQVDSQVTMMFWYRQQPGQSLTLIATANQGSEATYESGFVIDKFPISRPNLTFSTLTVSNMSPEDSSIYLCGVEGEGQGFGYTFGSGTRLTVV.

In its sample, this clonotype was seen many times. V and J are TRBV19 and TRBJ1-5, with D possibly TRBD1 on 5 matching bases. Trimming pared 7 bases from V and 0 bases from J, leaving 13 bases between. The germline gives CDR1 LNHDA, CDR2 SQIVND (reference sequence). This CDR3 is built from 15 residues. CDR3 amino acids: CASKGADYSNQPQHF. The DNA of the CDR3 is TGTGCCAGTAAAGGGGCAGACTATAGCAATCAGCCCCAGCATTTT.

Comments on this clonotype: This may be a read error: a much more frequent sequence differs by one nucleotide. The J gene is TRBJ1-3, the V gene TRBV15, with TRBD1 matching over 10 bases. The CDR3 totals 15 residues. Per the germline V gene, CDR1 is LNHNV and CDR2 is YYDKDF (reference sequence). CDR3 sequence: CGTSRDRGEGNTIYF. The CDR3 nucleotides read TGTGGCACCAGCAGGGACAGGGGCGAAGGAAACACCATATATTTT.

At least ten counts were recorded for this clonotype. CDR3 in amino acids: CASSSLNSPLHF. As DNA, the CDR3 is TGCGCCAGCAGCTCCCTGAATTCACCCCTCCACTTT. The chain has TRBV5-1 and TRBJ1-6; D gene ambiguous. V lost 3 bases, J lost 7 bases, and 5 bases lay in between. CDR1 and CDR2 (germline): SGHRS, YFSETQ. The CDR3 consists of 12 residues.

This clonotype was seen ten or more times. The chain links TRBV4-3 to TRBJ1-1; 8 bases align to TRBD1. Per germline, CDR1 LGHNA and CDR2 YSLEER. V gave up 7 bases and J gave up 0 bases; unmatched junction bases: 7. This CDR3 contains 15 residues. The chain's CDR3 is CASNDGQGLNTEAFF. CDR3 sequence (DNA): TGCGCCAGCAACGATGGACAGGGCTTGAACACTGAAGCTTTCTTT.

In this sample, this clonotype turned up many times. This sequence joins TRBV6-6 and TRBJ1-1; the D gene is possibly TRBD1 (6 bases). In germline, CDR1 is MNHNY, CDR2 SVGAGI (reference sequence). This CDR3 region has 13 residues. V shed 6 bases and J shed 6 bases, with 14 bases lying between them. The CDR3 region is CASSQQGGAEAFF. The CDR3 DNA reads TGTGCCAGCAGCCAACAGGGCGGGGCTGAAGCTTTCTTT.

This clonotype was recorded a few times. The chain recombines TRBV27 with TRBJ2-7, with 7 bases matching TRBD1. The CDR3 spans 13 residues. CDR1 is MNHEY, CDR2 SMNVEV, per germline (reference sequence). V trimming: 2 bases; J trimming: 5 bases; junction bases outside the gene matches: 3. The CDR3 coding sequence is TGTGCCAGCAGTTTAGACAGGGCCCACGAGCAGTACTTC. It yields the protein CASSLDRAHEQYF.

This clonotype appeared many times. This chain links TRBV7-9 with TRBJ2-1; D is possibly TRBD2 (6 bases). This CDR3 spans 16 amino acids. Trimming shortened V by 3 bases and J by 2 bases, and 14 bases separated the two germline ends. Germline CDR1 reads SEHNR; CDR2 reads FQNEAQ (reference sequence). DNA of the CDR3: TGTGCCAGCAGCTTCTCGGGCAGACTAGCCTACAATGAGCAGTTCTTC. This translates into CASSFSGRLAYNEQFF.

The rearrangement links TRBV19 to TRBJ1-2; D is unclear. This CDR3 is built from 14 residues. Trimming removed 5 bases from V and 2 bases from J, with 12 bases in between. Germline V lookup: CDR1 LNHDA, CDR2 SQIVND (reference sequence). The CDR3 bases are TGTGCCAGTAGTGCCGGTCTACTCAACTATGGCTACACCTTC. This sequence encodes CASSAGLLNYGYTF.

This clonotype was recorded a few times. The V gene is TRBV5-6, the J gene TRBJ2-3; D call uncertain. The CDR3 is 16 residues long. The ends were cut back, 0 bases at V and 0 bases at J, with 11 bases in the middle. Germline V gene lookup returns CDR1 SGHDT and CDR2 YYEEEE. This chain's CDR3 is CASSLEIQRSTDTQYF. Written as DNA, the CDR3 is TGTGCCAGCAGCTTGGAGATACAGAGAAGCACAGATACGCAGTATTTT.

This clonotype was seen repeatedly, ten times or more. The chain joins TRBV5-1 to TRBJ2-5; 10 bases are shared with TRBD2. This CDR3 has 15 residues. Germline-derived CDR1 and CDR2 are SGHRS and YFSETQ. Trimming cost V 4 bases and J 1 base; bases outside gene matches: 4. The CDR3 region is CASSPRLAGQETQYF. CDR3 in DNA: TGCGCCAGCAGCCCCCGACTAGCGGGCCAAGAGACCCAGTACTTC.

This clonotype came up many times. The rearrangement links TRBV4-1 to TRBJ2-1; D perhaps matches TRBD1 (6 bases). Germline CDR1 is MGHRA and CDR2 is YSYEKL. V was clipped by 6 bases and J by 4 bases, with 13 bases between them. The CDR3 covers 14 residues. The CDR3 loop reads CASRHRVSYNEQFF. DNA for the CDR3: TGCGCCAGCAGACACAGGGTGTCGTACAATGAGCAGTTCTTC.

Ten or more counts support this clonotype. The chain employs TRBV5-5 and TRBJ1-1; no clear D gene. The V end lost 0 bases, the J end lost 4 bases, and 10 bases lay between the germline ends. This CDR3 spans 14 amino acids. The germline V gene has CDR1 SGHKS and CDR2 YYEKEE (reference sequence). The CDR3 is CASSLDLGFTEAFF. The CDR3 nucleotides read TGTGCCAGCAGCTTGGATCTAGGTTTCACTGAAGCTTTCTTT.

This clonotype was counted at least ten times. The genes are TRBV3-1 and TRBJ2-3; maybe TRBD1 (5 bases). Per germline, CDR1 LGHDT and CDR2 YNNKEL (reference sequence). V lost 0 bases and J 3 bases, leaving 16 bases between the germline ends. CDR3 length: 17 residues. The CDR3 region is CASSQDDEAGWTDTQYF. CDR3 nucleotide sequence: TGTGCCAGCAGCCAAGATGATGAGGCAGGGTGGACAGATACGCAGTATTTT.

Concerning this clonotype: This clone may be a read error of a much larger clone one base away. The rearrangement uses TRBV20-1 and TRBJ1-1; D gene ambiguous. The CDR3 runs to 13 residues. The V gene's germline CDR1 is DFQATT and CDR2 SNEGSKA (reference sequence). V lost 1 base to trimming and J lost 8 bases, with 14 bases between them. CDR3 region: CSARGLGRSEAFF. The CDR3 nucleotides are TGCAGTGCTAGAGGTCTGGGCCGTTCGGAAGCTTTCTTT.

This chain links TRBV6-2 or TRBV6-3 with TRBJ2-7, with 7 bases identical to TRBD2. There are 13 residues in the CDR3. The junction had 5 bases not matched to a gene; V was cut back by 3 bases and J by 6 bases. The germline CDR1 and CDR2 sequences are MNHEY and SVGEGT. CDR3: CASSYVASGEQYF. The CDR3, as DNA: TGTGCCAGCAGTTATGTCGCTAGCGGCGAGCAGTACTTC.

This clonotype was seen a handful of times. The chain links TRBV7-9 to TRBJ2-7; 9 nucleotides match TRBD1. V gave up 5 bases and J gave up 5 bases; unmatched junction bases: 7. The CDR3 runs to 14 residues. Germline CDR1 reads SEHNR; CDR2 reads FQNEAQ (reference sequence). As DNA, the CDR3 is TGTGCCAGCAGCCCGGGGACAGGGCGGCACGAGCAGTACTTC. Its translation is CASSPGTGRHEQYF.

The chain couples TRBV27 to TRBJ2-7; 8 nucleotides line up with TRBD2. Germline CDR1 and CDR2: MNHEY and SMNVEV (reference sequence). The CDR3 runs 15 residues. V gave up 5 bases and J gave up 3 bases; unmatched junction bases: 9. This CDR3 reads CASSPTSGVYYEQYF. As DNA, the CDR3 is TGTGCCAGCAGTCCAACTAGCGGCGTCTACTACGAGCAGTACTTC.

The rearrangement joins TRBV12-3 or TRBV12-4 to TRBJ2-1, with a weak D call TRBD1 (6 bases). Trimming stripped 4 bases from V and 6 bases from J, with 10 bases between. This CDR3 has 13 amino acids. CDR3 sequence reads: CASSSDRPNEQFF. The CDR3 region has the DNA TGTGCCAGCAGTTCCGACAGGCCCAATGAGCAGTTCTTC.

This chain uses TRBV6-1 with TRBJ2-7; D might be TRBD2 (6 bases). V was trimmed by 9 bases and J by 1 base, leaving 16 bases between them. CDR1 and CDR2 from the germline V gene are MNHNS and SASEGT. The CDR3 spans 14 residues. This CDR3 is CASTPSGLSYEQYF. The DNA for the CDR3 is TGTGCCAGTACCCCCAGCGGACTATCCTACGAGCAGTACTTC.

This clonotype was observed once. The chain joins TRBV12-3 or TRBV12-4 to TRBJ2-1, with TRBD1 as a possible D gene (6 bases). CDR3 length: 14 amino acids. Trimming took off 3 bases at V and 5 bases at J, with 11 bases between the two ends. CDR3 DNA sequence: TGTGCCAGCAGTTTGCCGGGACAACACAATGAGCAGTTCTTC. Its protein is CASSLPGQHNEQFF.

Points on this clonotype: With a much larger clone just one base away, this may be a read error. In nucleotides, the CDR3 is TGTGCCAGCAGCTTTGAGTCCCTAGCCGATGAGCAGTACTTC. Translating it yields CASSFESLADEQYF. The V call is TRBV5-3, the J call TRBJ2-1; perhaps TRBD2 as D (5 bases). Gene TRBJ2-7 matches the end of the DNA better, so the J call may be wrong. TRBV5-3 is given ORF status, its function remaining uncertain. The CDR3 is 14 amino acids.

J is TRBJ2-7 and V is TRBV29-1, with no clear D. Germline V gene sequence: CDR1 SQVTM, CDR2 ANQGSEA. CDR3 length equals 12 residues. V shed 0 bases and J shed 5 bases, with 8 bases lying between them. CDR3 sequence reads: CSVEDESHEQYF. The CDR3, as DNA: TGCAGCGTTGAAGATGAGTCACACGAGCAGTACTTC.

The sample holds many counts of this clonotype. The genes are TRBV20-1 and TRBJ1-5; 7 positions match TRBD1. The CDR3 has 15 residues. The junction had 12 bases not matched to a gene; V was cut back by 4 bases and J by 6 bases. The germline CDR1 and CDR2 sequences are DFQATT and SNEGSKA (reference sequence). This CDR3 reads CSAKPGQVFGQPQHF. CDR3 sequence (DNA): TGCAGTGCTAAACCCGGACAGGTGTTTGGTCAGCCCCAGCATTTT.